This is a list of T cell receptor beta chains from one sample in a study of OX40 agonist ivuxolimab in advanced cancers. Libraries were prepared by immunoSEQ multiplex PCR; TCRdb keeps only in-frame clonotypes and omits some of them. The data contain about 73,000 clones, roughly 90% of them singletons. Specimen: CD4+ or CD8+ T cells sorted from blood, collected in a trial of the OX40 agonist ivuxolimab. The receptors were sampled from an adult with an advanced solid tumor such as melanoma, head and neck, liver or kidney cancer. CDR3s include the opening cysteine and the closing phenylalanine or tryptophan. Fields, in order: J gene, V gene, D gene, CDR3 length, clone size, CDR3 protein, CDR3 DNA. The D gene is left open where the match is weak. For some rows the clone size is stated as once, few or many, or as a class when expanded; others skip it.

J gene: TRBJ1-2; V gene: TRBV5-4; D gene: TRBD1; CDR3 length: 15; clone size: -; CDR3 protein: CASSLARDRGYGYTF; CDR3 DNA: TGTGCCAGCAGCTTGGCCCGGGACAGGGGCTATGGCTACACCTTC
J gene: TRBJ1-3; V gene: TRBV5-1; D gene: -; CDR3 length: 15; clone size: -; CDR3 protein: CASSLAGVLGNTIYF; CDR3 DNA: TGCGCCAGCAGCTTGGCCGGGGTTCTTGGAAACACCATATATTTT
J gene: TRBJ1-5; V gene: TRBV7-8; D gene: -; CDR3 length: 13; clone size: -; CDR3 protein: CASSWDSNQPQHF; CDR3 DNA: TGTGCCAGCAGCTGGGACAGCAATCAGCCCCAGCATTTT
J gene: TRBJ2-6; V gene: TRBV30; D gene: -; CDR3 length: 13; clone size: once; CDR3 protein: CASLGKFANVLTF; CDR3 DNA: TGTGCCTCGCTAGGGAAATTTGCCAACGTCCTGACTTTC
J gene: TRBJ2-7; V gene: TRBV7-2; D gene: TRBD1; CDR3 length: 13; clone size: -; CDR3 protein: CASSSARGYEQYF; CDR3 DNA: TGTGCCAGCAGCTCCGCCAGGGGGTACGAGCAGTACTTC
J gene: TRBJ2-5; V gene: TRBV6-6; D gene: -; CDR3 length: 11; clone size: -; CDR3 protein: CASSREETQYF; CDR3 DNA: TGTGCCAGCAGCCGAGAGGAGACCCAGTACTTC
J gene: TRBJ2-3; V gene: TRBV29-1; D gene: TRBD2; CDR3 length: 16; clone size: -; CDR3 protein: CSVGGTSGRFTDTQYF; CDR3 DNA: TGCAGCGTTGGGGGGACTAGCGGGAGGTTCACAGATACGCAGTATTTT
J gene: TRBJ2-7; V gene: TRBV29-1; D gene: -; CDR3 length: 11; clone size: -; CDR3 protein: CSVVGSYEQYF; CDR3 DNA: TGCAGCGTTGTCGGCAGCTACGAGCAGTACTTC
J gene: TRBJ2-1; V gene: TRBV7-2; D gene: TRBD2; CDR3 length: 15; clone size: -; CDR3 protein: CASRSTSGRNNEQFF; CDR3 DNA: TGTGCCAGCAGATCGACTAGCGGGAGGAATAATGAGCAGTTCTTC
J gene: TRBJ2-4; V gene: TRBV14; D gene: TRBD1; CDR3 length: 15; clone size: -; CDR3 protein: CASSRQGIAKNIQYF; CDR3 DNA: TGTGCCAGCAGCCGACAGGGTATCGCCAAAAACATTCAGTACTTC
J gene: TRBJ2-1; V gene: TRBV5-1; D gene: TRBD1; CDR3 length: 16; clone size: -; CDR3 protein: CASSYGQGSSYNEQFF; CDR3 DNA: TGCGCCAGCAGCTACGGACAGGGGAGCTCCTACAATGAGCAGTTCTTC
J gene: TRBJ2-1; V gene: TRBV4-3; D gene: -; CDR3 length: 13; clone size: -; CDR3 protein: CASSRTPYNEQFF; CDR3 DNA: TGCGCCAGCAGCCGGACCCCCTACAATGAGCAGTTCTTC
J gene: TRBJ2-2; V gene: TRBV7-2; D gene: TRBD1; CDR3 length: 14; clone size: once; CDR3 protein: CASQGTGYIGELFF; CDR3 DNA: TGTGCCAGCCAAGGGACAGGATACATCGGGGAGCTGTTTTTT
J gene: TRBJ1-3; V gene: TRBV7-2; D gene: -; CDR3 length: 17; clone size: once; CDR3 protein: CASSLSSAGYAGNTIYF; CDR3 DNA: TGTGCCAGCAGCTTATCCTCGGCAGGGTACGCTGGAAACACCATATATTTT
J gene: TRBJ2-7; V gene: TRBV5-8; D gene: -; CDR3 length: 13; clone size: -; CDR3 protein: CASSLVPSYEQYF; CDR3 DNA: TGTGCCAGCAGCTTAGTACCCTCCTACGAGCAGTACTTC
J gene: TRBJ1-2; V gene: TRBV7-3; D gene: -; CDR3 length: 13; clone size: -; CDR3 protein: CASSFGVNYGYTF; CDR3 DNA: TGTGCCAGCAGCTTCGGCGTTAACTATGGCTACACCTTC
J gene: TRBJ2-3; V gene: TRBV4-2; D gene: TRBD2; CDR3 length: 15; clone size: -; CDR3 protein: CASSQASGSADTQYF; CDR3 DNA: TGTGCCAGCAGCCAAGCCAGCGGGAGTGCAGATACGCAGTATTTT
J gene: TRBJ2-6; V gene: TRBV6-4; D gene: -; CDR3 length: 17; clone size: -; CDR3 protein: CASSIGGVSSGANVLTF; CDR3 DNA: TGTGCCAGCAGTATAGGGGGGGTCTCCTCTGGGGCCAACGTCCTGACTTTC
J gene: TRBJ2-7; V gene: TRBV19; D gene: TRBD2; CDR3 length: 14; clone size: -; CDR3 protein: CASSIQRERYEQYF; CDR3 DNA: TGTGCCAGTAGTATTCAGCGGGAGAGGTACGAGCAGTACTTC
J gene: TRBJ2-1; V gene: TRBV2; D gene: -; CDR3 length: 12; clone size: -; CDR3 protein: CASGRETNEQFF; CDR3 DNA: TGTGCCAGCGGACGGGAAACCAATGAGCAGTTCTTC
J gene: TRBJ2-1; V gene: TRBV5-1; D gene: TRBD2; CDR3 length: 16; clone size: few; CDR3 protein: CASSLPLGRAGDEQFF; CDR3 DNA: TGCGCCAGCAGCTTGCCGCTCGGGAGGGCCGGAGATGAGCAGTTCTTC
J gene: TRBJ1-2; V gene: TRBV30; D gene: -; CDR3 length: 13; clone size: -; CDR3 protein: CAWSTWGKIGYTF; CDR3 DNA: TGTGCCTGGAGTACCTGGGGAAAAATCGGCTACACCTTC
J gene: TRBJ2-1; V gene: TRBV11-2; D gene: TRBD2; CDR3 length: 15; clone size: -; CDR3 protein: CASSFSSGSGPEQFF; CDR3 DNA: TGTGCCAGCAGCTTTAGTAGCGGGAGTGGACCTGAGCAGTTCTTC
J gene: TRBJ1-6; V gene: TRBV27; D gene: -; CDR3 length: 14; clone size: -; CDR3 protein: CASSSSLYNSPLHF; CDR3 DNA: TGTGCCAGCAGTTCAAGTCTTTATAATTCACCCCTCCACTTT
J gene: TRBJ2-5; V gene: TRBV2; D gene: -; CDR3 length: 14; clone size: -; CDR3 protein: CASRGARGQETQYF; CDR3 DNA: TGTGCCAGCAGAGGGGCGCGGGGACAAGAGACCCAGTACTTC
J gene: TRBJ2-7; V gene: TRBV5-1; D gene: TRBD1; CDR3 length: 14; clone size: -; CDR3 protein: CASSLGDRAYEQYF; CDR3 DNA: TGCGCCAGCAGCTTGGGGGACAGAGCCTACGAGCAGTACTTC
J gene: TRBJ2-5; V gene: TRBV6-1; D gene: TRBD1; CDR3 length: 14; clone size: -; CDR3 protein: CASTQGGQQETQYF; CDR3 DNA: TGTGCCAGCACCCAAGGGGGACAGCAAGAGACCCAGTACTTC
J gene: TRBJ2-4; V gene: TRBV7-8; D gene: -; CDR3 length: 15; clone size: -; CDR3 protein: CASSLVNPPEGIQYF; CDR3 DNA: TGTGCCAGCAGCTTAGTTAACCCACCGGAGGGCATTCAGTACTTC
J gene: TRBJ2-2; V gene: TRBV5-1; D gene: -; CDR3 length: 15; clone size: -; CDR3 protein: CASSSGDPNTGELFF; CDR3 DNA: TGCGCCAGCAGCTCGGGAGACCCGAACACCGGGGAGCTGTTTTTT
J gene: TRBJ2-7; V gene: TRBV5-1; D gene: TRBD2; CDR3 length: 13; clone size: -; CDR3 protein: CASSQIAGGEQYF; CDR3 DNA: TGCGCCAGCAGCCAAATAGCGGGAGGCGAGCAGTACTTC
J gene: TRBJ2-3; V gene: TRBV7-8; D gene: -; CDR3 length: 18; clone size: -; CDR3 protein: CASSLDRLELKSTDTQYF; CDR3 DNA: TGTGCCAGCAGCTTAGATCGGTTGGAGTTGAAGAGCACAGATACGCAGTATTTT
J gene: TRBJ2-2; V gene: TRBV7-3; D gene: TRBD2; CDR3 length: 14; clone size: -; CDR3 protein: CASSFGLAAGELFF; CDR3 DNA: TGTGCCAGCAGCTTCGGACTAGCGGCCGGGGAGCTGTTTTTT
J gene: TRBJ2-6; V gene: TRBV7-2; D gene: -; CDR3 length: 16; clone size: -; CDR3 protein: CASSFQGTSGANVLTF; CDR3 DNA: TGTGCCAGCAGCTTTCAAGGGACATCTGGGGCCAACGTCCTGACTTTC
J gene: TRBJ1-2; V gene: TRBV28; D gene: -; CDR3 length: 14; clone size: -; CDR3 protein: CASSTGSANYGYTF; CDR3 DNA: TGTGCCAGCAGTACCGGGAGTGCTAACTATGGCTACACCTTC
J gene: TRBJ1-2; V gene: TRBV9; D gene: TRBD1; CDR3 length: 14; clone size: few; CDR3 protein: CASSPGTANYGYTF; CDR3 DNA: TGTGCCAGCAGCCCCGGGACAGCAAACTATGGCTACACCTTC
J gene: TRBJ1-5; V gene: TRBV30; D gene: -; CDR3 length: 13; clone size: once; CDR3 protein: CAWSVRGLQPQHF; CDR3 DNA: TGTGCCTGGAGTGTACGGGGTCTCCAGCCCCAGCATTTT
J gene: TRBJ1-3; V gene: TRBV28; D gene: -; CDR3 length: 15; clone size: -; CDR3 protein: CASSLRGPPGNTIYF; CDR3 DNA: TGTGCCAGCAGTTTAAGGGGTCCCCCTGGAAACACCATATATTTT
J gene: TRBJ1-3; V gene: TRBV7-2; D gene: -; CDR3 length: 15; clone size: -; CDR3 protein: CASSRSPGSGNTIYF; CDR3 DNA: TGTGCCAGCAGCCGATCCCCGGGCTCTGGAAACACCATATATTTT
J gene: TRBJ2-5; V gene: TRBV2; D gene: -; CDR3 length: 13; clone size: -; CDR3 protein: CASKVERQETQYF; CDR3 DNA: TGTGCCAGTAAGGTCGAGCGTCAAGAGACCCAGTACTTC
J gene: TRBJ1-1; V gene: TRBV4-2; D gene: -; CDR3 length: 15; clone size: -; CDR3 protein: CASSQDAGRDTEAFF; CDR3 DNA: TGTGCCAGCAGCCAAGACGCGGGCAGGGACACTGAAGCTTTCTTT
J gene: TRBJ2-3; V gene: TRBV27; D gene: -; CDR3 length: 13; clone size: -; CDR3 protein: CASSLLRLSTQYF; CDR3 DNA: TGTGCCAGCAGTTTGTTGAGGCTGAGTACGCAGTATTTT
J gene: TRBJ2-1; V gene: TRBV4-2; D gene: TRBD2; CDR3 length: 17; clone size: -; CDR3 protein: CASSQPNLAGTYNEQFF; CDR3 DNA: TGTGCCAGCAGCCAACCTAATCTAGCGGGAACCTACAATGAGCAGTTCTTC
J gene: TRBJ2-7; V gene: TRBV6-1; D gene: TRBD2; CDR3 length: 14; clone size: -; CDR3 protein: CASGETSDYYEQYF; CDR3 DNA: TGTGCCAGCGGGGAGACTAGCGACTACTACGAGCAGTACTTC
J gene: TRBJ2-1; V gene: TRBV19; D gene: -; CDR3 length: 13; clone size: -; CDR3 protein: CASSIGTNNEQFF; CDR3 DNA: TGTGCCAGTAGTATCGGGACCAACAATGAGCAGTTCTTC
J gene: TRBJ2-3; V gene: TRBV7-9; D gene: TRBD1; CDR3 length: 16; clone size: -; CDR3 protein: CASSDRRTGWGDTQYF; CDR3 DNA: TGTGCCAGCAGCGACCGGAGGACAGGGTGGGGAGATACGCAGTATTTT
J gene: TRBJ2-7; V gene: TRBV5-1; D gene: TRBD2; CDR3 length: 16; clone size: -; CDR3 protein: CASSLAGVAGTYEQYF; CDR3 DNA: TGCGCCAGCAGCTTGGCCGGGGTAGCGGGGACCTACGAGCAGTACTTC
J gene: TRBJ2-1; V gene: TRBV7-2; D gene: TRBD2; CDR3 length: 16; clone size: -; CDR3 protein: CASSLAGTSGRYEQFF; CDR3 DNA: TGTGCCAGCAGCTTAGCGGGGACTAGCGGGAGGTATGAGCAGTTCTTC
J gene: TRBJ2-1; V gene: TRBV30; D gene: TRBD2; CDR3 length: 13; clone size: -; CDR3 protein: CAWSALAENEQFF; CDR3 DNA: TGTGCCTGGAGTGCCCTAGCGGAAAATGAGCAGTTCTTC
J gene: TRBJ1-1; V gene: TRBV18; D gene: -; CDR3 length: 14; clone size: few; CDR3 protein: CASSPAGGGTEAFF; CDR3 DNA: TGTGCCAGCTCCCCTGCCGGAGGTGGCACTGAAGCTTTCTTT
J gene: TRBJ2-7; V gene: TRBV7-2; D gene: TRBD1; CDR3 length: 18; clone size: -; CDR3 protein: CASSWPGQGTPGAYEQYF; CDR3 DNA: TGTGCCAGCAGCTGGCCGGGACAGGGAACCCCGGGTGCCTACGAGCAGTACTTC